This TCR beta chain was sequenced for a study of regulatory T cells in long-lasting Graves disease. Study background: Graves' patients, newly diagnosed, had taken antithyroid drugs under 3 months. The study, taken as a whole, reports: Persistent Graves' patients possessed reduced TCR diversity relative to recently diagnosed ones. Sharing of public clonotypes was greater in persistent patients (approximately 2,700) than in new patients (around 880).

The sample holds one count of this clonotype. What it recognizes is unknown. This may stem from a read error, because a much larger clone lies one nucleotide away. Per germline, CDR1 MNHEY and CDR2 SVGEGT. The germline V and J ends were trimmed by 7 bases and 0 bases, with 13 bases remaining between them. The CDR3 totals 14 residues. Time point noted: newly diagnosed GD, antithyroid drugs for less than 3 months. PBMC-extracted RNA yielded the TCR library. An endocrinology department in Xi'an, China, recruited the patients. According to the study, TCR beta libraries were built with iRepertoire HTBI primers and CDR3-region Arm-PCR. TCRdb used MiXCR to reprocess the multiplex PCR reads, holding one entry per CDR3 protein. There are 350,000 to 500,000 distinct CDR3 sequences in the sample; 12% to 15% occur only once, and roughly 15% lies in the top ten. The sample was also linked to a second study, of T cells in Graves' hyperthyroidism and ophthalmopathy.

This rearrangement joins TRBV6-2 or TRBV6-3 to TRBJ2-7; D is unclear. This sequence originates from a woman aged 45-65 years with Graves disease. Sequencing used peripheral blood mononuclear cells (PBMCs), obtained at new diagnosis, from a patient treated with antithyroid drugs. CDR3 residues: CASTPRIPSYEQYF. Here the CDR3 DNA reads TGTGCCAGCACCCCCCGGATACCCTCCTACGAGCAGTACTTC.